The clone carrying this T cell receptor (beta chain) was seen more than once but under ten times. TCRbeta library construction was performed incorporating unique molecular identifiers. TCRdb re-called the PCR reads through MiXCR, storing one row per CDR3 protein. The repertoire holds around 400,000 distinct CDR3 sequences, with roughly 22% as singletons. The source of the sample is a study of T-cell reconstitution after alpha-beta-depleted transplantation in children. This CDR3 spans 12 amino acids. V lost 4 bases to trimming and J lost 3 bases, with 7 bases between them. Germline V gene data show CDR1 as MGHDK and CDR2 as SYGVNS.

The chain recombines TRBV25-1 with TRBJ2-7; D unresolved. The material was PBMCs from the stem cell graft donor, obtained from the stem cell graft. This receptor was identified in a human donor who donated a stem cell graft to a child with acute myeloid leukemia. DNA for the CDR3: TGTGCCAGCAGTGGGCTAGGCTACGAGCAGTACTTC. It is translated as CASSGLGYEQYF.